The rows below give T cell receptor beta chains drawn from one sample of a study of blood T cell repertoires in COVID-19. The data were produced by immunoSEQ multiplex PCR, yet TCRdb's version contains in-frame clones alone and is incomplete. This table holds about 100,000 clones, 88% found once. The sample comprised peripheral blood. These receptors originate from a human donor in a cohort sampled during active COVID-19. Both conserved end residues are part of each CDR3. D genes are given only for firm matches. Only some rows state a clone size, as once, few, many or a class for expanded clones.

J | size | V | D | DNA | CDR3
TRBJ2-7 | . | TRBV9 | TRBD2 | TGTGCCAGCAGCTCGACTAGCGGGGCCGGTGAGCAGTACTTC | CASSSTSGAGEQYF
TRBJ1-6 | . | TRBV6-5 | . | TGTGCCAGCACTTCCGGGAATTCACCCCTCCACTTT | CASTSGNSPLHF
TRBJ2-7 | . | TRBV2 | TRBD1 | TGTGCCAGCAGTCCCATCACCTTCGGGACAGACTACGAGCAGTACTTC | CASSPITFGTDYEQYF
TRBJ2-3 | . | TRBV6-5 | TRBD2 | TGTGCCAGCTCAATAGCGGGAGGAATAGATACGCAGTATTTT | CASSIAGGIDTQYF
TRBJ2-2 | . | TRBV28 | . | TGTGCCAGCAGTCTAGGTCGGGTTGACACCGGGGAGCTGTTTTTT | CASSLGRVDTGELFF
TRBJ1-3 | . | TRBV5-8 | . | TGTGCCAGCAGCCCCTGGGCCTCTGGAAACACCATATATTTT | CASSPWASGNTIYF
TRBJ1-2 | . | TRBV27 | . | TGTGCCAGCAGTTTCCCTTGGGAGGCAGGCTACACCTTC | CASSFPWEAGYTF
TRBJ2-7 | . | TRBV11-3 | . | TGTGCCAGCAGCCCAGGCCGTGGGAGTGGCGAGCAGTACTTC | CASSPGRGSGEQYF
TRBJ1-2 | . | TRBV6-6 | TRBD1 | TGTGCCAGCAGTCAGGACAGGGACTATGGCTACACCTTC | CASSQDRDYGYTF
TRBJ2-7 | . | TRBV9 | TRBD2 | TGTGCCAGCAGCGTAGCCGCGGGAGGAGGCGAGCAGTACTTC | CASSVAAGGGEQYF
TRBJ2-2 | . | TRBV7-9 | TRBD2 | TGTGCCAGCAGCTCGACTAGCGGGAGGGCCTACGGGGAGCTGTTTTTT | CASSSTSGRAYGELFF
TRBJ2-7 | . | TRBV5-1 | . | TGCGCCAGCAGCGAGGACAGATACTACGAGCAGTACTTC | CASSEDRYYEQYF
TRBJ1-1 | . | TRBV30 | . | TGTGCCTGGACCCTAAGGCAGAGGGCGCTGGCCACTGAAGCTTTCTTT | CAWTLRQRALATEAFF
TRBJ1-5 | once | TRBV28 | . | TGTGCCAGCAGTCTTGCTACTCAGCCCCAGCATTTT | CASSLATQPQHF
TRBJ2-2 | once | TRBV29-1 | TRBD2 | TGCAGCGTGCCGTCCGGGAGGAAGGCCGGGGAGCTGTTTTTT | CSVPSGRKAGELFF
TRBJ2-7 | . | TRBV7-8 | . | TGTGCCAGCAGCTTAGCGTTGGGAGGAAACTACGAGCAGTACTTC | CASSLALGGNYEQYF
TRBJ1-1 | once | TRBV5-6 | . | TGTGCCAGCTCCGGGGTCGGGTGGACTGAAGCTTTCTTT | CASSGVGWTEAFF
TRBJ2-7 | . | TRBV5-6 | TRBD2 | TGTGCCAGCAGCTTGTGGGGCGGAATAGCGGGAGGGTACGAGCAGTACTTC | CASSLWGGIAGGYEQYF
TRBJ1-2 | . | TRBV5-1 | TRBD1 | TGCGCCAGCAGCTTGTCTGGGACAGGGAGGAACTATGGCTACACCTTC | CASSLSGTGRNYGYTF
TRBJ2-2 | . | TRBV24-1 | . | TGTGCCACCAGTGAAGGGGGAGACACCGGGGAGCTGTTTTTT | CATSEGGDTGELFF
TRBJ1-5 | . | TRBV19 | . | TGTGCCAGTAGTCTTAGGGGAAATCGCAATCAGCCCCAGCATTTT | CASSLRGNRNQPQHF
TRBJ2-5 | . | TRBV10-3 | . | TGTGCCATCAATCCTGGACGGGGAACGAGGACCCAGTACTTC | CAINPGRGTRTQYF
TRBJ1-5 | . | TRBV28 | TRBD1 | TGTGCCAGCAGTTTATCAAGCTTACGGACAGGGTTTCAGCCCCAGCATTTT | CASSLSSLRTGFQPQHF
TRBJ2-1 | . | TRBV2 | . | TGTGCCAGCACTAGAATTAGCTCCTACAATGAGCAGTTCTTC | CASTRISSYNEQFF
TRBJ1-2 | . | TRBV7-2 | TRBD1 | TGTGCCAGCAGCTTAAATTCACAGGGGATACACTACCTTAACTATGGCTACACCTTC | CASSLNSQGIHYLNYGYTF
TRBJ1-1 | few | TRBV5-1 | . | TGCGCCAGCAGCTCCCAGGGGTACACTGAAGCTTTCTTT | CASSSQGYTEAFF
TRBJ2-7 | . | TRBV15 | . | TGTGCCACCAGCAGAGTATCGGCGGACTCCTACGAGCAGTACTTC | CATSRVSADSYEQYF
TRBJ1-5 | . | TRBV28 | . | TGTGCCAGCAGAAGTCTCGGGTACGATCAGCCCCAGCATTTT | CASRSLGYDQPQHF
TRBJ1-2 | . | TRBV7-2 | TRBD1 | TGTGCCAGCAGCCCCGGGACAGGGGGTGAAACCTTC | CASSPGTGGETF
TRBJ1-5 | . | TRBV10-3 | . | TGTGCCACGAGTCTAAGGGAGGGGTTAAATCAGCCCCAGCATTTT | CATSLREGLNQPQHF
TRBJ1-2 | . | TRBV2 | . | TGTGCCAGCAGGATTGGCCCCATTTTCGGGGGAACAGGCTACACCTTC | CASRIGPIFGGTGYTF
TRBJ2-7 | . | TRBV19 | TRBD1 | TGTGCCAGTAGCCGGGACAGGGGCACCTACGAGCAGTACTTC | CASSRDRGTYEQYF
TRBJ2-7 | . | TRBV6-5 | TRBD1 | TGTGCCACTAGTATGGGACAGACGAATTACGAGCAGTACTTC | CATSMGQTNYEQYF
TRBJ2-1 | once | TRBV6-5 | . | TGTGCCAGCAGTAGGAACAGGGAGTTTTTCAATGAGCAGTTCTTC | CASSRNREFFNEQFF
TRBJ2-3 | . | TRBV28 | TRBD1 | TGTGCCAGCAGTTTAACAGGGGAGACAGATACGCAGTATTTT | CASSLTGETDTQYF
TRBJ1-4 | . | TRBV27 | . | TGTGCCAGCAGTACCAGCTACAGGACGTCGGATGAAAAACTGTTTTTT | CASSTSYRTSDEKLFF
TRBJ1-5 | . | TRBV19 | . | TGTGCCAGTAGTCACCCCGGGGGTGGACACGGGTTAGGTGGCAATCAGCCCCAGCATTTT | CASSHPGGGHGLGGNQPQHF
TRBJ2-1 | . | TRBV7-9 | TRBD2 | TGTGCCAGCAGCACGAACCTAGCGGGAGGGTACTCCAATGAGCAGTTCTTC | CASSTNLAGGYSNEQFF
TRBJ2-7 | . | TRBV14 | TRBD1 | TGTGCCAGTAGAGGCGACAGGGTGTCCGAGCAGTACTTC | CASRGDRVSEQYF
TRBJ2-2 | . | TRBV4-3 | TRBD2 | TGCGCCAGCAGCCAAGCTGGGGGAGGGGCCCGCACCGGGGAGCTGTTTTTT | CASSQAGGGARTGELFF
TRBJ1-2 | . | TRBV10-2 | . | TGCGCCAGCAGCCAGGGCTCTGGCTACACCTTC | CASSQGSGYTF
TRBJ2-7 | . | TRBV5-1 | . | TGCGCCAGCAGCTCCCAAATGTACGAGCAGTACTTC | CASSSQMYEQYF
TRBJ2-7 | . | TRBV5-1 | TRBD1 | TGCCCGGGACAGGGGGCATACGAGCAGTACTTC | CPGQGAYEQYF
TRBJ1-2 | . | TRBV2 | TRBD1 | TGTGCCAGCAGCCGGGACAGTAACTATGGCTACACCTTC | CASSRDSNYGYTF
TRBJ1-5 | . | TRBV4-1 | . | TGCGCCAGCAGCCAAGCCGGAGCTTTTCAGCCCCAGCATTTT | CASSQAGAFQPQHF
TRBJ1-6 | once | TRBV2 | . | TGTGCCAGCCGACCTTGGACACCCAATAATTCACCCCTCCACTTT | CASRPWTPNNSPLHF
TRBJ2-1 | . | TRBV7-9 | TRBD2 | TGTGCCAGCAGCTTAAAGGTAGCGGGAGTGGGCTCCTACAATGAGCAGTTCTTC | CASSLKVAGVGSYNEQFF
TRBJ2-7 | . | TRBV21-1 | . | TGTGCCAGCAGCTCATGTTCCCCGACAGGGGCAACCTACGAGCAGTACTTC | CASSSCSPTGATYEQYF